The 22 T cell receptor beta chains in this list originate from one sample, sequenced in a study of blood T cell repertoires in COVID-19. Here immunoSEQ multiplex PCR was the method, and the copy in TCRdb shows in-frame clones only, minus some. Found here are 90,000 to 110,000 clones, roughly four fifths of them singletons; the top ten hold 9.4%. The source material was peripheral blood. Receptors were obtained from a woman in her seventies with acute or convalescent COVID-19.

The chain links TRBV11-2 to TRBJ1-4; D is unclear. V gave up 1 base and J gave up 5 bases, with 5 bases separating them. This CDR3 contains 13 residues. Per the germline V gene, CDR1 is SGHAT and CDR2 is FQNNGV. The CDR3 coding sequence is TGTGCCAGCAGCTTAGGAGGGAATGAAAAACTGTTTTTT. Translation: CASSLGGNEKLFF. Looking up the rest from reference TRBV11-2 and TRBJ1-4 gives the full variable domain: EAGVAQSPRYKIIEKRQSVAFWCNPISGHATLYWYQQILGQGPKLLIQFQNNGVVDDSQLPKDRFSAERLKGVDSTLKIQPAKLEDSAVYLCASSLGGNEKLFFGSGTQLSVL.

The chain recombines TRBV2 with TRBJ2-4; D is ambiguous. CDR3 length: 11 residues. V was clipped by 6 bases and J by 5 bases, with 5 bases between them. The V gene's germline CDR1 is SNHLY and CDR2 FYNNEI. CDR3 bases: TGTGCCAGCAGCACTCAAAACATTCAGTACTTC. It encodes CASSTQNIQYF.

The V gene is TRBV2, the J gene TRBJ2-7, with 8 bases aligning to TRBD2. CDR3 size: 12 residues. CDR1 and CDR2 from the germline V gene are SNHLY and FYNNEI. Trimming cost V 4 bases and J 8 bases; bases outside gene matches: 4. In DNA, the CDR3 is TGTGCCAGCAGTGCGGAGCGGGAGAAGCAGTACTTC. This translates into CASSAEREKQYF.

The chain recombines TRBV7-9 with TRBJ1-4; D uncertain. Trimming removed 1 base at V and 8 bases at J, with 11 bases between. The germline V gene has CDR1 SEHNR and CDR2 FQNEAQ (reference sequence). The CDR3 loop spans 14 amino acids. The CDR3 sequence is CASSLEVEGEKLFF. The CDR3, as DNA: TGTGCCAGCAGCTTAGAAGTGGAGGGCGAAAAACTGTTTTTT.

This rearrangement joins TRBV7-8 to TRBJ1-2; the D is unclear. Trimming shortened V by 0 bases and J by 2 bases, and 16 bases separated the two germline ends. Germline CDR1 reads SGHVS; CDR2 reads FQNEAQ. There are 17 residues in the CDR3. Here the CDR3 DNA reads TGTGCCAGCAGCTTAGCGCGAAACGGACTCAAAAACTATGGCTACACCTTC. Its protein is CASSLARNGLKNYGYTF.

The sample holds a few counts of this clone. This sequence joins TRBV30 and TRBJ1-5, with a possible D match to TRBD1 (6 bases). Germline V gives CDR1 GTSNPN, CDR2 SVGIG (reference sequence). Trimming pared 1 base from V and 4 bases from J, leaving 8 bases between. The CDR3 loop spans 13 amino acids. This CDR3 is CAWSADRNQPQHF. The CDR3 DNA reads TGTGCCTGGAGTGCTGACAGGAATCAGCCCCAGCATTTT.

This chain joins TRBV10-3 and TRBJ2-1, with D perhaps TRBD1 (6 bases). With 6 bases removed from V and 8 bases from J, the gap between germline ends came to 14 bases. This CDR3 contains 13 residues. Per the germline V gene, CDR1 is ENHRY and CDR2 is SYGVKD. CDR3 amino acids: CAIRQQGADEQFF. The CDR3 nucleotides read TGTGCCATCAGACAACAGGGTGCAGATGAGCAGTTCTTC.

The J gene is TRBJ1-2, the V gene TRBV27, with 7 positions matching TRBD1. The CDR3 sequence is 15 residues long. The V gene end was trimmed by 1 base and the J gene end by 3 bases; junction bases not matched to a gene: 5. The germline gives CDR1 MNHEY, CDR2 SMNVEV (reference sequence). The CDR3 sequence is CASSLYPTGYYGYTF. CDR3 nucleotides: TGTGCCAGCAGTTTATACCCGACAGGGTACTATGGCTACACCTTC.

Only one count was recorded for this clone. J is TRBJ1-3 and V is TRBV6-2 or TRBV6-3; D gene uncertain. The germline V and J ends were trimmed by 5 bases and 15 bases, with 20 bases remaining between them. Germline lookup yields CDR1 MNHEY and CDR2 SVGEGT. The length of the CDR3 is 13 residues. The CDR3 is CASSTISVPSEYF. The CDR3 coding sequence is TGTGCCAGCAGTACAATCTCCGTACCCAGTGAATATTTT.

The chain is built from TRBV27 and TRBJ2-7; D is possibly TRBD1 (5 bases). CDR1 and CDR2 (germline): MNHEY, SMNVEV (reference sequence). The V end lost 3 bases, the J end lost 0 bases, and 9 bases lay between the germline ends. This CDR3 contains 14 residues. CDR3 coding DNA: TGTGCCAGCAGTTTGGGGCAGGCCTCCTACGAGCAGTACTTC. It translates to CASSLGQASYEQYF.

The V and J genes are TRBV28 and TRBJ2-3, with TRBD2 matching 12 bases. Trimming took 6 bases from V and 9 from J; bases not matched to a gene: 16. This CDR3 has 17 residues. The V gene's germline CDR1 is MDHEN and CDR2 SYDVKM. CDR3 DNA sequence: TGTGCCAGCAGCTCTACCTCACTAGCGGGAGGAAGGGGGACGCAGTATTTT. It translates to CASSSTSLAGGRGTQYF.

This clone was observed a few times. V usage is TRBV9 and J usage is TRBJ2-3; D not resolved. The CDR3 extends over 14 amino acids. V lost 4 bases and J lost 0, with 9 bases in between. CDR1 is SGDLS, CDR2 YYNGEE, per germline. CDR3 sequence: CASSPGDSTDTQYF. In nucleotides, the CDR3 is TGTGCCAGCAGCCCCGGTGATAGCACAGATACGCAGTATTTT.

The chain joins TRBV10-3 to TRBJ1-1; TRBD1 agrees at 9 bases. Germline lookup yields CDR1 ENHRY and CDR2 SYGVKD. The CDR3 loop spans 14 amino acids. Germline trimming cut 4 bases from V and 1 base from J; bases unmatched to any gene: 1. CDR3 DNA sequence: TGTGCCATCAGTGGGGGACAGGGGAACACTGAAGCTTTCTTT. Translation gives CAISGGQGNTEAFF.

The chain joins TRBV30 to TRBJ1-1, with 11 bases lining up with TRBD1. This CDR3 spans 15 amino acids. Germline values: CDR1 GTSNPN, CDR2 SVGIG (reference sequence). V was pared by 4 bases and J by 7 bases, with 11 bases of the junction left unmatched. This CDR3 is CAWKDRGRGAVEAFF. For the CDR3, the DNA is TGTGCCTGGAAGGACAGGGGGCGCGGGGCGGTTGAAGCTTTCTTT.

This sequence joins TRBV10-2 and TRBJ2-1; 8 bases match TRBD1. Germline CDR1 WSHSY, CDR2 SAAADI. V lost 3 bases to trimming and J lost 5 bases; unmatched junction nucleotides: 9. The CDR3 is 16 residues long. DNA for the CDR3: TGCGCCAGCAGTGATCCCTCAGGGGGCATCGACAATGAGCAGTTCTTC. Translating gives CASSDPSGGIDNEQFF.

The rearrangement joins TRBV7-8 to TRBJ2-1; 9 nucleotides align to TRBD1. Germline V gives CDR1 SGHVS, CDR2 FQNEAQ. Losses at the gene ends were 5 bases for V and 7 bases for J; bases not matched to a gene: 12. The CDR3 sequence is 16 residues long. DNA of the CDR3: TGTGCCAGCAGCCCCTCGCGGACAGGGGAAATTAATGAGCAGTTCTTC. Translation: CASSPSRTGEINEQFF. Looking up the rest from reference TRBV7-8 and TRBJ2-1 gives the full variable domain: GAGVSQSPRYKVAKRGQDVALRCDPISGHVSLFWYQQALGQGPEFLTYFQNEAQLDKSGLPSDRFFAERPEGSVSTLKIQRTQQEDSAVYLCASSPSRTGEINEQFFGPGTRLTVL.

The gene calls are TRBV7-2 and TRBJ2-3, with 9 nucleotides matching TRBD1. Per germline, CDR1 SGHTA and CDR2 FQGNSA. J lost 4 bases, V lost 5 bases, and 10 bases had no gene match. The CDR3 extends over 16 amino acids. CDR3 coding DNA: TGTGCCAGCAGCCAAGGGAGCGGGACAGGGTCAGATACGCAGTATTTT. Protein product: CASSQGSGTGSDTQYF.

The V and J genes are TRBV30 and TRBJ2-3; tentatively, D is TRBD1 (6 bases). Germline CDR1 reads GTSNPN; CDR2 reads SVGIG (reference sequence). The V and J ends lost 1 base and 3 bases respectively, with 14 bases between them. This CDR3 region has 15 residues. CDR3 nucleotides: TGTGCCTGGAGTGAGAAGGGGGAAGCGACAGATACGCAGTATTTT. Translated, it gives CAWSEKGEATDTQYF.

The genes are TRBV30 and TRBJ1-3, with 8 bases identical to TRBD1. The CDR3 sequence is 16 residues long. Germline V gene data show CDR1 as GTSNPN and CDR2 as SVGIG (reference sequence). The J segment lost 2 bases and the V segment lost 1 base, leaving 7 bases of the junction unmatched. CDR3 DNA: TGTGCCTGGAGTGCTGGACAGGGAGCGCCTGGAAACACCATATATTTT. It translates to CAWSAGQGAPGNTIYF.

J is TRBJ2-5 and V is TRBV5-4; 13 positions match TRBD2. Losses at the gene ends were 7 bases for V and 5 bases for J; bases not matched to a gene: 8. This CDR3 spans 15 amino acids. Germline V gene sequence: CDR1 SGHNT, CDR2 YYREEE (reference sequence). CDR3 DNA: TGTGCCAGCTCGACTAGCGGGGGGTCCCACGAGACCCAGTACTTC. As protein: CASSTSGGSHETQYF.

V is TRBV5-1 and J is TRBJ2-3, with TRBD2 identical over 7 bases. Germline V gives CDR1 SGHRS, CDR2 YFSETQ. CDR3 length equals 15 residues. The junction had 6 bases not matched to a gene; V was cut back by 4 bases and J by 1 base. In DNA, the CDR3 is TGCGCCAGCAGCCCCGGACTAGGCGGCACAGATACGCAGTATTTT. This gives the protein CASSPGLGGTDTQYF. The full variable domain, completed using reference TRBV5-1 and TRBJ2-3, is KAGVTQTPRYLIKTRGQQVTLSCSPISGHRSVSWYQQTPGQGLQFLFEYFSETQRNKGNFPGRFSGRQFSNSRSEMNVSTLELGDSALYLCASSPGLGGTDTQYFGPGTRLTVL.

This chain links TRBV5-1 with TRBJ1-1, with D tentatively TRBD1 (6 bases). V lost 2 bases and J 11 bases, leaving 19 bases between the germline ends. Germline loops: CDR1 SGHRS, CDR2 YFSETQ. The CDR3 contains 14 residues. The chain's CDR3 is CASSFPGTPPGAFF. CDR3 nucleotide sequence: TGCGCCAGCAGCTTCCCCGGGACACCCCCTGGGGCTTTCTTT.